The present entry profiles one T cell receptor beta chain with its context. Its cognate antigen is unknown. The germline gives CDR1 SGHTA, CDR2 FQGNSA. CDR3 length equals 14 residues. The ends lost 3 bases at V and 4 bases at J; junction bases unmatched: 3. TCRdb used MiXCR to reprocess the 5' RACE reads, holding one entry per CDR3 protein. The data show 500,000 to 650,000 distinct CDR3 sequences, approximately 21% seen once. This record belongs to a study of T-cell memory formation after mild COVID-19. Turning to the study itself: Largely, TCR clusters stayed within a single donor.

Study-level findings and limits: Clones which contracted sat mainly in CM and EM if CD4+, and in EMRA if CD8+.

This receptor was taken from an adult woman who had mild COVID-19 (a few samples of this study predate the infection). Cell type and time point are not known. This sequence joins TRBV7-2 and TRBJ2-1; 7 positions match TRBD1. Sequencing input: PBMCs or a T cell subset sorted from them (not recorded which). The CDR3 protein is CASSFRGLYNEQFF. The CDR3 DNA reads TGTGCCAGCAGCTTTAGGGGGCTATACAATGAGCAGTTCTTC. The full variable domain, its missing parts supplied by reference TRBV7-2 and TRBJ2-1, is GAGVSQSPSNKVTEKGKDVELRCDPISGHTALYWYRQSLGQGLEFLIYFQGNSAPDKSGLPSDRFSAERTGGSVSTLTIQRTQQEDSAVYLCASSFRGLYNEQFFGPGTRLTVL.